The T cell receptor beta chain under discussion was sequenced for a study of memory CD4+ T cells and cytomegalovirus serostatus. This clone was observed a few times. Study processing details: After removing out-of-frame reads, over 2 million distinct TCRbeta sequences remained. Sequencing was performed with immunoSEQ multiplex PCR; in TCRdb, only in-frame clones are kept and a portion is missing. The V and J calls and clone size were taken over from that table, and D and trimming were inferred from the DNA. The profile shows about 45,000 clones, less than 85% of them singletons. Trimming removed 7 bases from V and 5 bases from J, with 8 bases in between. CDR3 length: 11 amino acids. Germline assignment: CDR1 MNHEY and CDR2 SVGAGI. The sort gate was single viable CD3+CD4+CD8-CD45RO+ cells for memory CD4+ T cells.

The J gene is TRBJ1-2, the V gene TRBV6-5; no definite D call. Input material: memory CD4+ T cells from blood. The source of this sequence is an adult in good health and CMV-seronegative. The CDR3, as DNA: TGTGCCAGCAATGCGGGATATGGCTACACCTTC. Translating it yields CASNAGYGYTF.